Below, 27 T cell receptor beta chains from the same sample are listed, as sequenced in a study of tumor-infiltrating lymphocytes in primary liver carcinoma. Using a constant-region primer together with ProtoScript II reverse transcriptase, TCR beta cDNA was made from about 490 ng of total RNA. Each TCR beta library was derived from three nested multiplex PCR rounds that employed slightly modified ARM-PCR. Amplification in the first two PCR rounds was performed using TRBV1-TRBV30 forward primers and a C-beta reverse primer for 10 cycles each. TCRdb passed the multiplex PCR reads through MiXCR, listing each CDR3 protein once. The sample holds approximately 30,000 distinct CDR3 sequences; around 80% are singletons and the top ten take about 35%. Unsorted bulk tissue, about 18-31 mg of it, served as the source for co-extraction of RNA and DNA. Sequencing was performed on liver tumor tissue from sampling region 5. Specified subset: tumor region T5, tumor centre. The receptor source for this set is a man aged 40-50 years with primary liver carcinoma and hepatitis B virus infection.

At least ten counts were recorded for this clonotype. This sequence joins TRBV28 and TRBJ2-1; 9 bases are shared with TRBD2. The CDR3 has 15 amino acids. CDR1 MDHEN and CDR2 SYDVKM come from the germline V gene. After removal of 5 bases from V and 6 bases from J, the junction contained 8 bases not matched to a gene. CDR3 DNA sequence: TGTGCCAGCAGTCCCAGCGGGGGGACGGGCAATGAGCAGTTCTTC. Its protein product is CASSPSGGTGNEQFF.

Worth noting for this clonotype: One end of the junction fails to match germline, which may point to a read error. The V call is TRBV4-2, the J call TRBJ2-2; TRBD2 matches at 15 bases. Germline CDR1 LGHNA, CDR2 YNFKEQ. The CDR3 runs to 18 residues. The CDR3 here is CASSKTQGTSGGYGELFF. CDR3 nucleotides: TGTGCCAGCAGCAAAACCCAAGGGACTAGCGGGGGGTACGGGGAGTTGTTTTTT.

Notes on this clonotype: The junction and the germline gene differ at one end; a read error may be behind it. The chain uses TRBV6-6 and TRBJ1-1, with TRBD1 matching 7 bases. The CDR3 consists of 15 residues. Germline lookup yields CDR1 MNHNY and CDR2 SVGAGI (reference sequence). The CDR3 coding sequence is TGTGCCAGCAGTTCACAGACGGGCCAGGGGGATGAAACTTTCTTT. It translates to CASSSQTGQGDETFF.

CDR3 bases: TGTGCCTACAGCCTCGAATACCGAAGCACAGATACGCAGTATTTT. As protein: CAYSLEYRSTDTQYF. The chain recombines TRBV11-2 with TRBJ2-3; D not resolved. The V end lost 11 bases, the J end lost 0 bases, and 18 bases lay between the germline ends. Germline V CDR1 and CDR2: SGHAT, FQNNGV. The CDR3 totals 15 residues.

In the case of this clonotype: The CDR3 does not close with the conserved phenylalanine or tryptophan, likely indicating a read error. The chain carries TRBV6-5 and TRBJ2-7, with 10 bases identical to TRBD2. CDR1 MNHEY and CDR2 SVGAGI come from the germline V gene. The CDR3 contains 14 residues. CDR3 in DNA: TGTGACAGCAGTTCTACCGGGACTAGCGACGAGCAGTACTAC. Residues: CDSSSTGTSDEQYY.

This clonotype has at least ten counts. Possible read error: a much larger clone is one base away. V gene TRBV6-2 or TRBV6-3 combines with J gene TRBJ1-2; D not resolved. The germline V gene encodes CDR1 MNHEY and CDR2 SVGEGT. The CDR3 has 13 residues. CDR3 amino acids: CASSLGWNYDYTF. The CDR3 nucleotides read TGTGCCAGCAGTCTAGGGTGGAACTATGACTACACCTTC.

The V call is TRBV11-1, the J call TRBJ1-1, with unresolved D. V dropped 5 bases and J dropped 4 bases, with 11 bases sitting between them. Germline CDR1 and CDR2: SGHAT and FQDESV (reference sequence). CDR3 size: 13 residues. CDR3: CASSSQVGTEAFF. DNA of the CDR3: TGTGCCAGCAGCAGCCAGGTGGGCACTGAAGCTTTCTTT.

In the case of this clonotype: This CDR3 fails to terminate in the conserved phenylalanine or tryptophan, so it likely reflects a read error. The CDR3 nucleotides are TGTGCCAGCAACCAAGATCCCGGGTCGGGCTATGGCTACACCTCC. It specifies CASNQDPGSGYGYTS. This sequence joins TRBV4-2 and TRBJ1-2; D gene ambiguous. The CDR3 length is 15 residues. CDR1 is LGHNA and CDR2 is YNFKEQ in the germline V gene.

Notes on this clonotype: A much larger clone sits a single nucleotide away, making a read error possible. The chain couples TRBV7-3 to TRBJ2-2; unclear D gene. There are 14 residues in the CDR3. Germline CDR1 is SGHTA and CDR2 is FQGTGA. The CDR3 loop reads CVSSFSRNTGELFF. CDR3 coding DNA: TGTGTCAGCAGCTTCTCCAGGAACACCGGGGAGCTGTTTTTT.

A word on this clonotype: Germline and junction disagree at one end, which may indicate a read error. The CDR3 here is CDSSFRRGADYGYIF. The DNA for the CDR3 is TGTGACAGCAGCTTTCGGAGAGGGGCGGACTATGGCTACATCTTC. This chain connects TRBV11-1 to TRBJ1-2; possible D gene TRBD1, 5 bases. The CDR3 is made up of 15 amino acids. Germline CDR1 reads SGHAT; CDR2 reads FQDESV (reference sequence).

The chain recombines TRBV4-2 with TRBJ1-1, with unresolved D. V was clipped by 9 bases and J by 5 bases, with 28 bases between them. This CDR3 is built from 17 residues. Germline V CDR1 and CDR2: LGHNA, YNFKEQ. The CDR3 loop is CASCQGYGRGFWTEAFF. CDR3 sequence (DNA): TGTGCCAGTTGCCAAGGGTACGGACGGGGTTTTTGGACTGAAGCTTTCTTT.

Details on this clonotype: Because the CDR3 is missing its conserved closing phenylalanine or tryptophan, this is likely a read error. The chain uses TRBV7-8 and TRBJ2-3, with 10 positions matching TRBD2. Germline CDR1 reads SGHVS; CDR2 reads FQNEAQ. The CDR3 length is 17 residues. This CDR3 is CVSSLAQAGGSHDTQYL. CDR3 coding DNA: TGTGTCAGCAGCTTAGCCCAAGCGGGAGGGTCACATGATACGCAGTATCTT.

On this clonotype: An end of the junction does not agree with germline; a read error may underlie this. The rearrangement joins TRBV29-1 to TRBJ1-2; D gene unclear. The CDR3 consists of 12 residues. Per the germline V gene, CDR1 is SQVTM and CDR2 is ANQGSEA. The CDR3 loop reads CSVEGQGGGYTF. The CDR3 DNA reads as TGCAGCGTTGAAGGTCAAGGAGGTGGCTATACCTTC.

Regarding this clonotype: A clone one base away is much larger, so this may be a read error. The V call is TRBV18, the J call TRBJ2-5; possible D gene TRBD2, 6 bases. The length of the CDR3 is 14 residues. Germline V gene data show CDR1 as KGHSH and CDR2 as LQKENI. V lost 5 bases and J 9 bases, leaving 19 bases between the germline ends. CDR3 sequence (DNA): TGTGCCAGCTCATTAACGTTGGACGGGGAGGCCCAGTACTTC. Amino acid sequence: CASSLTLDGEAQYF. Full variable domain (missing parts from reference TRBV18 and TRBJ2-5): NAGVMQNPRHLVRRRGQEARLRCSPMKGHSHVYWYRQLPEEGLKFMVYLQKENIIDESGMPKERFSAEFPKEGPSILRIQQVVRGDSAAYFCASSLTLDGEAQYFGPGTRLLVL.

As to this clonotype: A read error may produce the germline difference seen at one junction end. The J gene is TRBJ2-4, the V gene TRBV12-3 or TRBV12-4; D is unclear. The CDR3 covers 18 residues. As DNA, the CDR3 is TGTGCCAGTAGTTTATGGGGTAGGGCGGATATAGCCAAAAACATTCAGTACTTC. Translation gives CASSLWGRADIAKNIQYF.

As for this clonotype: One end of the junction is discordant with germline, which a read error may explain. The J gene is TRBJ2-3, the V gene TRBV19; D remains unclear. The CDR3 loop spans 15 amino acids. Germline CDR1 is LNHDA and CDR2 is SQIVND (reference sequence). The CDR3 loop is CASSIKDGRTDTRYF. The CDR3, as DNA: TGTGCCAGTAGTATTAAGGACGGACGCACAGATACGCGGTATTTT.

As concerns this clonotype: Germline and junction disagree at one end, which may indicate a read error. This chain links TRBV11-2 with TRBJ2-1, with 7 bases that match TRBD2. This CDR3 is built from 19 residues. The germline V gene has CDR1 SGHAT and CDR2 FQNNGV. CDR3 DNA sequence: TGTACCAGCGGCTTAGATGGGCGATTCAGCGGGACCCTTTACAATGAGCGGTTCTTC. Protein sequence: CTSGLDGRFSGTLYNERFF.

The genes are TRBV4-1 and TRBJ2-7; D uncertain. Trimming shortened V by 0 bases and J by 12 bases, and 12 bases separated the two germline ends. Germline CDR1 and CDR2: MGHRA and YSYEKL. This CDR3 comprises 12 residues. The CDR3 reads CASSQDSLLLYF. CDR3 sequence (DNA): TGCGCCAGCAGCCAAGATAGCCTTCTCTTGTACTTC.

This clonotype was seen a single time. A read error may produce the germline difference seen at one junction end. V and J are TRBV10-3 and TRBJ2-2; D call uncertain. The germline V gene encodes CDR1 ENHRY and CDR2 SYGVKD. The CDR3 length is 17 residues. CDR3 in amino acids: CAITPNPPAQNTGELFF. The CDR3 nucleotides read TGCGCCATCACCCCGAACCCTCCGGCGCAGAACACAGGGGAGCTGTTTTTT.

This clonotype was picked up a small number of times. At one of its ends the junction is not consistent with the germline gene, which may arise from a read error. This chain links TRBV11-2 with TRBJ2-1, with D possibly TRBD2 on 5 matching bases. Germline V gene lookup returns CDR1 SGHAT and CDR2 FQNNGV. CDR3 length: 16 amino acids. As DNA, the CDR3 is TGTGCCAGCAGCTTAGAGCTCCTAGCAGGAGTGAATGAGCAGCTCTTC. Amino acid sequence: CASSLELLAGVNEQLF. Based on the CDR3 plus reference TRBV11-2 and TRBJ2-1, the full variable domain is EAGVAQSPRYKIIEKRQSVAFWCNPISGHATLYWYQQILGQGPKLLIQFQNNGVVDDSQLPKDRFSAERLKGVDSTLKIQPAKLEDSAVYLCASSLELLAGVNEQLFGPGTRLTVL.

V usage is TRBV6-6 and J usage is TRBJ2-1; D is ambiguous. The V gene lost 10 bases and the J gene lost 8 bases, with 15 bases spanning the gap. This CDR3 is built from 12 residues. Germline V CDR1 and CDR2: MNHNY, SVGAGI (reference sequence). The chain's CDR3 is CAITARTDEQFF. The DNA of the CDR3 is TGTGCCATCACCGCGCGGACCGATGAGCAGTTCTTC.

Of note for this clonotype: It is likely a read error, because the conserved phenylalanine at the end of the CDR3 is missing. This rearrangement joins TRBV11-2 to TRBJ2-5, with 8 bases that match TRBD2. The V and J ends lost 6 bases and 10 bases, in that order; junction bases with no gene match: 19. The germline CDR1 and CDR2 sequences are SGHAT and FQNNGV. CDR3 length equals 16 residues. The DNA of the CDR3 is TGTGCCAGCAGTCAAACTCCTGGCGGGGGGAAAGAGGTCCAGTACCTC. Protein: CASSQTPGGGKEVQYL.

A note on this clonotype: At one end, the junction sequence differs from germline, possibly due to a read error. The V gene is TRBV6-2 or TRBV6-3, the J gene TRBJ1-1; TRBD1 aligns across 9 bases. Germline V lookup: CDR1 MNHEY, CDR2 SVGEGT. The CDR3 totals 16 residues. The CDR3 DNA reads as TGTACCAGCAGACGAGCCGACAGGGGGGAAAACACTGAAGCTTTCTTT. Amino acids: CTSRRADRGENTEAFF.

The rearrangement links TRBV29-1 to TRBJ2-1; the match to TRBD2 covers 12 bases. Losses at the gene ends were 3 bases for V and 7 bases for J; bases not matched to a gene: 7. Germline V gene data show CDR1 as SQVTM and CDR2 as ANQGSEA. CDR3 length: 15 residues. The CDR3 sequence is CSVEKTSGSGNEQFF. The CDR3 DNA sequence: TGCAGCGTTGAGAAGACTAGCGGGAGTGGAAATGAGCAGTTCTTC.

On this clonotype itself: The junction shows a germline mismatch at one end, possibly a read error. This rearrangement joins TRBV11-3 to TRBJ2-3; 8 positions agree with TRBD2. Per germline, CDR1 SGHNT and CDR2 YENEEA. The CDR3 runs to 17 residues. The CDR3 is CASSSPVSGGWSDAQYF. The CDR3 DNA reads TGTGCCAGCAGCTCCCCGGTGAGCGGGGGTTGGTCAGATGCGCAGTATTTT.

Note on this clonotype: At one of its ends the junction is not consistent with the germline gene, which may arise from a read error. The CDR3 loop reads CASSLGSSYEQYF. In DNA, the CDR3 is TGTGCCAGCAGCTTAGGCAGTTCCTATGAGCAATACTTC. This chain uses TRBV11-1 with TRBJ2-7, with D uncertain. Germline values: CDR1 SGHAT, CDR2 FQDESV (reference sequence). The CDR3 runs 13 residues.

The gene calls are TRBV11-1 and TRBJ2-7, with D uncertain. Germline lookup yields CDR1 SGHAT and CDR2 FQDESV (reference sequence). CDR3 length: 12 amino acids. CDR3 protein: CVSNLTHYEQYF. DNA of the CDR3: TGTGTCAGTAACTTAACTCACTACGAGCAGTACTTC.